A single T cell receptor (beta chain) is shown here with its context. The antigen remains undetermined. The CDR3 is made up of 14 amino acids. Germline CDR1 and CDR2: ENHRY and SYGVKD. V was shortened by 8 bases and J by 4 bases, with 16 bases between the two germline ends. A TCRbeta library incorporating unique molecular identifiers was prepared. TCRdb passed the PCR reads through MiXCR, listing each CDR3 protein once. The sample lists approximately 800,000 distinct CDR3 sequences, about 15% occurring once. The data were obtained in a study of T-cell reconstitution after alpha-beta-depleted transplantation in children. Overall study results and limits: T-cell counts and diversity were attributed mostly to newly produced T cells one year after transplant.

The origin of this receptor is a male patient younger than 18 who had a stem cell transplant for acute lymphoblastic leukemia, so the T cells may come from the graft donor. This rearrangement joins TRBV10-3 to TRBJ2-3, with TRBD1 as a possible D gene (6 bases). The material sequenced was PBMCs, mostly from graft donor cells, taken 360 days after TCRalphabeta/CD19-depleted stem cell transplant. CDR3 region: CAISGVSSPDTQYF. The CDR3 nucleotides are TGTGCCATCTCAGGGGTTTCCAGCCCAGATACGCAGTATTTT.